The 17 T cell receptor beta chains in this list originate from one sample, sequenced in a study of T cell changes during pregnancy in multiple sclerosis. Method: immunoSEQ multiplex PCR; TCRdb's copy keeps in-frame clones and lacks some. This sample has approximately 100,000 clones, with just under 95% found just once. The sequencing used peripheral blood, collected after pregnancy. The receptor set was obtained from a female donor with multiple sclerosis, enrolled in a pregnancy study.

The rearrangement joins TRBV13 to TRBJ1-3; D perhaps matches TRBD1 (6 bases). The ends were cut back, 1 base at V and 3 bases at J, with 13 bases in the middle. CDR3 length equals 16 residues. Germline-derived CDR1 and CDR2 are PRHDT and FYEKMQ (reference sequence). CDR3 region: CASSLAGGAVGNTIYF. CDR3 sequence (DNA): TGTGCCAGCAGCTTAGCGGGGGGCGCGGTTGGAAACACCATATATTTT.

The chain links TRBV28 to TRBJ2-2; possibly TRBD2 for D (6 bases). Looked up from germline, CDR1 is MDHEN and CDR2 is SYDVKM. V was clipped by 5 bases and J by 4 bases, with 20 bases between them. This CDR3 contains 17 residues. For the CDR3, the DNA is TGTGCCAGCAGTCCCCCGGGCGGGGAGGTCGGCACCGGGGAGCTGTTTTTT. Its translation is CASSPPGGEVGTGELFF.

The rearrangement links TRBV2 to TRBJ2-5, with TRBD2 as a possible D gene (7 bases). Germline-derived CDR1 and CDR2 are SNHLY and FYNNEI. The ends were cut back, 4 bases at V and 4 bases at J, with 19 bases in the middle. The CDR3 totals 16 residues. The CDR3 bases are TGTGCCAGCAGTGCTCTAGGGGGGGTGGGGTCAGAGACCCAGTACTTC. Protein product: CASSALGGVGSETQYF. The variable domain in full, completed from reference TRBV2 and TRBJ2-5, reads EPEVTQTPSHQVTQMGQEVILRCVPISNHLYFYWYRQILGQKVEFLVSFYNNEISEKSEIFDDQFSVERPDGSNFTLKIRSTKLEDSAMYFCASSALGGVGSETQYFGPGTRLLVL.

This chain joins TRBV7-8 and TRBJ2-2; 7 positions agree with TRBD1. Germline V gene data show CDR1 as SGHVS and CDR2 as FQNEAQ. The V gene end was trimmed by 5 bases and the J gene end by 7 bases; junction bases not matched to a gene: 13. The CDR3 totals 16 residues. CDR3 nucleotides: TGTGCCAGCAGCAAAGACCGGACAGGTCCAATCGGGGAGCTGTTTTTT. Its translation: CASSKDRTGPIGELFF.

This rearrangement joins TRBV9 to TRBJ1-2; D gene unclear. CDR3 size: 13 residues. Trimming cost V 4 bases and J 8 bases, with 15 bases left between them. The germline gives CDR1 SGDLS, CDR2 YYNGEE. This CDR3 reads CASSPRPEEGYTF. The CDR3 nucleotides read TGTGCCAGCAGCCCCCGCCCCGAGGAAGGCTACACCTTC.

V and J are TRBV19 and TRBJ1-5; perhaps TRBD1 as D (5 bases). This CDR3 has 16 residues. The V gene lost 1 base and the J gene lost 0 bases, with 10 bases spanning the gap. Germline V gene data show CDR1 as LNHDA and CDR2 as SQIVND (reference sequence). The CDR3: CASSIAGGYSNQPQHF. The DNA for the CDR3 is TGTGCCAGTAGTATAGCGGGGGGGTATAGCAATCAGCCCCAGCATTTT.

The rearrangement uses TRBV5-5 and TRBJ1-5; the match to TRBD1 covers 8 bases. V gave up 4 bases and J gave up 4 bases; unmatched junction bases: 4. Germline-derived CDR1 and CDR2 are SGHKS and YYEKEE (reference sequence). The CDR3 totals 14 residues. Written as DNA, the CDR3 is TGTGCCAGCAGCGGGGGACAGGCTAATCAGCCCCAGCATTTT. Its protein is CASSGGQANQPQHF.

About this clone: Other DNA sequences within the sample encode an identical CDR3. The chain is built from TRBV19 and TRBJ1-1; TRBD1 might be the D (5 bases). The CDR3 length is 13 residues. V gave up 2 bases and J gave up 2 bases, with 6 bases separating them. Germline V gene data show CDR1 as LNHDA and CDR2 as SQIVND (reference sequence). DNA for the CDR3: TGTGCCAGTAGTATACAGGGTAACACTGAAGCTTTCTTT. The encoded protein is CASSIQGNTEAFF. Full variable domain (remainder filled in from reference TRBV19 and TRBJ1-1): DGGITQSPKYLFRKEGQNVTLSCEQNLNHDAMYWYRQDPGQGLRLIYYSQIVNDFQKGDIAEGYSVSREKKESFPLTVTSAQKNPTAFYLCASSIQGNTEAFFGQGTRLTVV.

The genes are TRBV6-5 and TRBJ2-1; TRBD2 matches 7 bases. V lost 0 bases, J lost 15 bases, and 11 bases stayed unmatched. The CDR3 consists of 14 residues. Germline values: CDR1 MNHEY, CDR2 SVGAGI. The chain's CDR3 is CASSYSRGLTRTFF. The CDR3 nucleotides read TGTGCCAGCAGTTACTCGCGGGGGTTGACACGGACGTTCTTC.

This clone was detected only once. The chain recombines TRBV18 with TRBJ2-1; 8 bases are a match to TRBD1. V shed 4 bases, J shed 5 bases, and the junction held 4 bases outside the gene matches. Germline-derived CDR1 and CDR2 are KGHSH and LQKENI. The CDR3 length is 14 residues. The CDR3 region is CASSRLDRDNEQFF. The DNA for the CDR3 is TGTGCCAGCTCACGCTTGGACAGGGACAATGAGCAGTTCTTC.

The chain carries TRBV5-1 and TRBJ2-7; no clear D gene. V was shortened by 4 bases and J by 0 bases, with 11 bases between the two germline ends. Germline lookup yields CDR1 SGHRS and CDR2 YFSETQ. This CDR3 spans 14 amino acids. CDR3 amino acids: CASSSDIPSYEQYF. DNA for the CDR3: TGCGCCAGCAGCAGTGACATCCCCTCCTACGAGCAGTACTTC.

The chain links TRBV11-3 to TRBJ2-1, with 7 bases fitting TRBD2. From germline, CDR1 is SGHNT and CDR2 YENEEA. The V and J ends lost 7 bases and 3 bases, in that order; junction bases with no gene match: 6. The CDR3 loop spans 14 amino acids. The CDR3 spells CASKRDPGYNEQFF. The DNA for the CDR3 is TGTGCCAGCAAGCGGGATCCGGGCTACAATGAGCAGTTCTTC.

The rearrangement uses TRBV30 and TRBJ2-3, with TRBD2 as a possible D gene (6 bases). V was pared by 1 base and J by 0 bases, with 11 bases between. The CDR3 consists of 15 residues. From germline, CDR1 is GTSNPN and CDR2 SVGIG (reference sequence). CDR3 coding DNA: TGTGCCTGGAGTGACGGGACTCTCAGCACAGATACGCAGTATTTT. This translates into CAWSDGTLSTDTQYF.

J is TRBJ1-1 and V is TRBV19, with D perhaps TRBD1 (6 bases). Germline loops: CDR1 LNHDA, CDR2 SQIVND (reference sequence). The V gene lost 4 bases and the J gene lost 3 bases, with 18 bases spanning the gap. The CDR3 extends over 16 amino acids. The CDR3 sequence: CASSTPPGQWDTEAFF. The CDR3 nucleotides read TGTGCCAGTAGTACGCCCCCGGGACAATGGGACACTGAAGCTTTCTTT.

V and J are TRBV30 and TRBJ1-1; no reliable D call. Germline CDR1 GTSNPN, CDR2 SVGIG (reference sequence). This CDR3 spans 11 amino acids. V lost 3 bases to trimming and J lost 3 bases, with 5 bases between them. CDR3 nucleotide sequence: TGTGCCTGGAGAGCCGACACTGAAGCTTTCTTT. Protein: CAWRADTEAFF. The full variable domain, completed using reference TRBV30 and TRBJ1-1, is SQTIHQWPATLVQPVGSPLSLECTVEGTSNPNLYWYRQAAGRGLQLLFYSVGIGQISSEVPQNLSASRPQDRQFILSSKKLLLSDSGFYLCAWRADTEAFFGQGTRLTVV.

The CDR3 is CASSPLQGQGQPQHF. The CDR3 region has the DNA TGTGCCAGCTCGCCCCTACAGGGTCAAGGTCAGCCCCAGCATTTT. The chain recombines TRBV18 with TRBJ1-5; TRBD1 might be the D (6 bases). Trimming removed 6 bases at V and 6 bases at J, with 18 bases between. The CDR3 loop spans 15 amino acids. Germline CDR1 is KGHSH and CDR2 is LQKENI.

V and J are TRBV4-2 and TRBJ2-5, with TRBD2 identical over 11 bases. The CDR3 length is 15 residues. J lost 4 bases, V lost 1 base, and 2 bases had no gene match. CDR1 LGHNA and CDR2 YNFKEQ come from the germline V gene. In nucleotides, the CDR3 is TGTGCCAGCAGCCAAGTGCTAGCGGGAGGAGAGACCCAGTACTTC. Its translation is CASSQVLAGGETQYF.